This T cell receptor (beta chain) was captured by sequencing in a study of tissue T cells after allogeneic stem cell transplantation. General study findings and limits: Blood and spleen captured only part of the tissue TCR repertoire. Anatomically similar tissues had similar TCR repertoires within each patient.

The V gene's germline CDR1 is KGHPV and CDR2 FQNQEV (reference sequence). The CDR3 contains 14 residues. Trimming cost V 2 bases and J 5 bases, with 11 bases left between them. Profiled with immunoSEQ multiplex PCR; TCRdb holds only in-frame clones, not every one. The table shows over 7,500 clones, with around half occurring only once. This clone occurred once. Its antigen is as yet unknown. All gene names here are mouse names. Read sequence stops 1 residue before the CDR3 end, and the germline J gene provides the missing end. The time point is: mouse harvest day 7 after allogeneic transplant. Tail vein injection delivered 10^7 T-cell-depleted bone marrow cells and 10^6 splenic CD5+ T cells.

The J gene is TRBJ2-5, the V gene TRBV26, with a weak D call TRBD2 (7 bases). The receptor was derived from a female BALB/c mouse given C57BL/6 T cells with graft-versus-host disease after an allogeneic hematopoietic cell transplant. The sample was gut tissue. The CDR3 sequence: CASSLRGAGDTQYF. CDR3 DNA, as far as it was read: TGTGCCAGCAGTCTGCGGGGGGCGGGAGACACCCAGTAC.